These 19 T cell receptor beta chains originate from one sample sequenced in a study of Graves' ophthalmopathy and Graves' hyperthyroidism (dated by TCRdb to the late 2010s). Instrument on record: Illumina HiSeq 2000. For repertoire sequencing, TCR beta CDR3 regions were amplified from RNA transcripts. The first round was an RT-PCR using HTBI primers with the Qiagen OneStep RT-PCR kit, and this first round was followed by a second-round multiplex PCR, then size selection and purification. The public reads were run again by TCRdb, first through fastp at Q25 and then through MiXCR, and only productive beta chains were kept. CDR3 protein duplicates are merged, each entry listing the most common genes and DNA. The sample yields roughly 500,000 distinct CDR3 sequences; 14% were counted once. Of the sample, 9.8% falls within the top ten clones. Sequencing was carried out using blood. These receptors originate from a young woman with Graves' ophthalmopathy. Donor details come from another sample of the same person, matched by shared clones.

This chain joins TRBV12-3 or TRBV12-4 and TRBJ1-1; D call uncertain. Between the trimmed V and J ends, which lost 2 bases and 0 bases, there was a span of 7 bases. The CDR3 runs 14 residues. CDR3 sequence (DNA): TGTGCCAGCAGTTTACAGGATCTGAACACTGAAGCTTTCTTT. Amino acid sequence: CASSLQDLNTEAFF.

The table lists this clonotype with many counts. This rearrangement joins TRBV28 to TRBJ2-2; 10 bases fit TRBD1. Germline lookup yields CDR1 MDHEN and CDR2 SYDVKM. The V and J ends lost 1 base and 4 bases, in that order; junction bases with no gene match: 3. The CDR3 loop spans 16 amino acids. CDR3 protein: CASSLSWDRGTGELFF. The CDR3 region has the DNA TGTGCCAGCAGTTTATCTTGGGACAGGGGCACCGGGGAGCTGTTTTTT.

This clonotype appeared many times. The V and J genes are TRBV5-1 and TRBJ1-1; TRBD1 aligns across 7 bases. The length of the CDR3 is 14 residues. Germline V lookup: CDR1 SGHRS, CDR2 YFSETQ. Losses at the gene ends were 1 base for V and 5 bases for J; bases not matched to a gene: 5. The DNA of the CDR3 is TGCGCCAGCAGCTTGAGCCAGGGGGGGACTGAAGCTTTCTTT. It yields the protein CASSLSQGGTEAFF.

This clonotype was seen many times. The V and J genes are TRBV6-1 and TRBJ1-2; TRBD1 matches 10 bases. In germline, CDR1 is MNHNS, CDR2 SASEGT. This CDR3 has 17 amino acids. With 0 bases clipped from V and 4 bases from J, the junction kept 8 bases outside the gene matches. The CDR3: CASSEAPTRTGGYGYTF. CDR3 DNA: TGTGCCAGCAGTGAAGCTCCAACGAGGACAGGGGGCTATGGCTACACCTTC.

A single count supports this clonotype. The missing conserved phenylalanine or tryptophan at the end of this CDR3 makes a read error likely. The rearrangement links TRBV28 to TRBJ2-5; TRBD1 matches at 7 bases. The CDR3 has 15 amino acids. Germline trimming cut 5 bases from V and 11 bases from J; bases unmatched to any gene: 17. Germline-derived CDR1 and CDR2 are MDHEN and SYDVKM. The CDR3: CASSPAQGSKNFQYY. In DNA form, the CDR3 reads TGTGCCAGCAGTCCGGCACAGGGGTCCAAAAACTTTCAGTACTAC.

The CDR3 DNA reads TGTGCCAGCAGCTTCGCGGGACTATCCCAAGAGACCCAGTACTTC. This encodes CASSFAGLSQETQYF. The V gene is TRBV7-9, the J gene TRBJ2-5, with TRBD2 matching over 7 bases. J was trimmed by 1 base and V by 3 bases; bases with no gene match: 5. Germline-derived CDR1 and CDR2 are SEHNR and FQNEAQ (reference sequence). The CDR3 covers 15 residues.

This clonotype was detected ten times or more. At one end, the junction sequence differs from germline, possibly due to a read error. This chain links TRBV12-3 or TRBV12-4 with TRBJ1-3, with D unclear. CDR3 length: 15 residues. CDR3 sequence: CASSFSQSAGNTIYF. Here the CDR3 DNA reads TGTGCCAGCAGCTTTAGCCAGAGCGCTGGGAACACCATATATTTT.

This clonotype was seen at least ten times. This chain uses TRBV28 with TRBJ1-2; D possibly corresponds to TRBD1 (5 bases). The germline V gene has CDR1 MDHEN and CDR2 SYDVKM. V was shortened by 5 bases and J by 0 bases, with 13 bases between the two germline ends. The CDR3 extends over 15 amino acids. CDR3 nucleotides: TGTGCCAGCAGTCAAAGGGGCCTTTCTAACTATGGCTACACCTTC. Translation gives CASSQRGLSNYGYTF.

This clonotype was picked up many times. The chain links TRBV24-1 to TRBJ1-5; the D gene is possibly TRBD1 (6 bases). The CDR3 contains 15 residues. V was clipped by 6 bases and J by 2 bases, with 13 bases between them. CDR1 KGHDR and CDR2 SFDVKD come from the germline V gene. CDR3 DNA: TGTGCCACCAGTCCGGGACAAGGGGGCAATCAGCCCCAGCATTTT. This gives the protein CATSPGQGGNQPQHF.

The chain couples TRBV28 to TRBJ1-1; D gene unclear. V lost 8 bases, J lost 2 bases, and 15 bases lay in between. Germline loops: CDR1 MDHEN, CDR2 SYDVKM. The CDR3 is 14 residues long. The CDR3 reads CASGEPGTNTEAFF. CDR3 sequence (DNA): TGTGCCAGCGGGGAACCGGGCACCAACACTGAAGCTTTCTTT.

Ten or more counts support this clonotype. The V gene is TRBV12-3 or TRBV12-4, the J gene TRBJ1-2; weak D call: TRBD1 (5 bases). The CDR3 totals 14 residues. V lost 3 bases and J 5 bases, leaving 13 bases between the germline ends. The DNA of the CDR3 is TGTGCCAGCAGTTTCCAGGGTATCGAGTATGGCTACACCTTC. Its translation is CASSFQGIEYGYTF.

Concerning this clonotype itself: The junction departs from germline at one end; a sequencing error may be responsible. The chain recombines TRBV9 with TRBJ2-7; 11 bases agree with TRBD2. Germline V gene lookup returns CDR1 SGDLS and CDR2 YYNGEE. CDR3 length: 14 residues. CDR3 protein: CASSAGTSGYEQHF. CDR3 nucleotides: TGTGCCAGCAGCGCCGGGACTAGCGGCTACGAGCAGCACTTC.

This clonotype was seen repeatedly, ten times or more. This chain links TRBV12-3 or TRBV12-4 with TRBJ1-1; D is perhaps TRBD1 (6 bases). V gave up 5 bases and J gave up 5 bases, with 15 bases separating them. The CDR3 totals 14 residues. The CDR3, as DNA: TGTGCCAGCAGTCCACAGGGAAGAGGGACTGAAGCTTTCTTT. Amino acids: CASSPQGRGTEAFF.

This clonotype was observed a handful of times. J is TRBJ1-6 and V is TRBV5-6, with D maybe TRBD1 (6 bases). V was clipped by 2 bases and J by 8 bases, with 20 bases between them. Per the germline V gene, CDR1 is SGHDT and CDR2 is YYEEEE. This CDR3 has 17 residues. This chain's CDR3 is CASSFFRGGRVHSPLHF. The DNA for the CDR3 is TGTGCCAGCAGCTTTTTTCGCGGGGGGCGCGTTCATTCACCCCTCCACTTT.

This clonotype was counted between two and nine times. The V call is TRBV2, the J call TRBJ2-5, with D perhaps matching TRBD1 (7 bases). The CDR3 sequence is 15 residues long. The germline gives CDR1 SNHLY, CDR2 FYNNEI. V was trimmed by 3 bases and J by 1 base, leaving 12 bases between them. CDR3 in amino acids: CASSERGQPQETQYF. CDR3 in DNA: TGTGCCAGCAGTGAGCGGGGACAGCCCCAAGAGACCCAGTACTTC. The full variable domain, completed using reference TRBV2 and TRBJ2-5, is EPEVTQTPSHQVTQMGQEVILRCVPISNHLYFYWYRQILGQKVEFLVSFYNNEISEKSEIFDDQFSVERPDGSNFTLKIRSTKLEDSAMYFCASSERGQPQETQYFGPGTRLLVL.

To note about this clonotype: This could be a read error, since a much larger clone is one nucleotide away. The chain is built from TRBV20-1 and TRBJ2-7, with no clear D. The length of the CDR3 is 13 residues. V was pared by 3 bases and J by 0 bases, with 9 bases between. Germline V gives CDR1 DFQATT, CDR2 SNEGSKA (reference sequence). Here the CDR3 DNA reads TGCAGTGCTAGGTCCCTGGCCTCCTACGAGCAGTACGTC. Its translation: CSARSLASYEQYV.

Ten or more counts support this clonotype. This chain joins TRBV6-5 and TRBJ2-7; D is possibly TRBD2 (6 bases). The CDR3 runs 14 residues. V was shortened by 4 bases and J by 5 bases, with 15 bases between the two germline ends. The V gene's germline CDR1 is MNHEY and CDR2 SVGAGI. The CDR3 sequence is CASSFEGGGHEQYF. For the CDR3, the DNA is TGTGCCAGCAGTTTTGAGGGAGGCGGACACGAGCAGTACTTC.

This clonotype was found many times. This may be a read error, as it is one base from a much larger clone. The chain employs TRBV12-3 or TRBV12-4 and TRBJ2-2; D gene unclear. Trimming removed 2 bases from V and 5 bases from J, with 3 bases in between. CDR3 length equals 12 residues. CDR3 amino acids: CASSLWTGELFF. CDR3 DNA: TGTGCCAGCAGTTTATGGACCGGGGAGCTGTTTTTT.

This clonotype turned up a few times. The rearrangement uses TRBV30 and TRBJ1-5, with D possibly being TRBD1 (5 bases). Trimming shortened V by 8 bases and J by 5 bases, and 16 bases separated the two germline ends. Germline V gene sequence: CDR1 GTSNPN, CDR2 SVGIG (reference sequence). There are 13 residues in the CDR3. The CDR3, as DNA: TGTGCCAGCCCCGGGACTAAATATCAGCCCCAGCATTTT. Protein sequence: CASPGTKYQPQHF.